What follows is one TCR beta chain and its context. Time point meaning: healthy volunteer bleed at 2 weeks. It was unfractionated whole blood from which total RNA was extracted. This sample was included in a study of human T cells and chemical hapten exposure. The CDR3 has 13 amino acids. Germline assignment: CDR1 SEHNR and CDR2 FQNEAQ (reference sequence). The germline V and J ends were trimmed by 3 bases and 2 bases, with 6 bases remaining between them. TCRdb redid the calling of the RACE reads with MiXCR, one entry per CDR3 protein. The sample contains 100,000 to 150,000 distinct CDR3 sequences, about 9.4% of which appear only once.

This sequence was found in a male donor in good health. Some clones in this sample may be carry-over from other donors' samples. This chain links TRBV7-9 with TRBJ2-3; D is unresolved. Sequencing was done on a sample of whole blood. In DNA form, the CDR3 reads TGTGCCAGCAGCTTCTACTACACAGATACGCAGTATTTT. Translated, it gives CASSFYYTDTQYF.